A single sample gave rise to the 30 T cell receptor beta chains below, sequenced in a study of circulating and synovial CD4+ cells in juvenile arthritis. Assay: immunoSEQ multiplex PCR; the TCRdb copy retains only in-frame clones and omits some. This sample yields under 40,000 clones, of which 90% to 95% are seen a single time; about 0.68% belongs to the top ten. Source material: CD4+ T cells from blood. Receptors were obtained from a human donor with juvenile idiopathic arthritis.

This chain connects TRBV19 to TRBJ2-5, with TRBD2 matching 9 bases. With V trimmed by 4 bases and J by 5 bases, 8 bases remained unmatched. The germline V gene has CDR1 LNHDA and CDR2 SQIVND (reference sequence). CDR3 length equals 15 residues. CDR3 protein: CASSKGLANGETQYF. Here the CDR3 DNA reads TGTGCCAGTAGTAAGGGACTAGCTAACGGGGAGACCCAGTACTTC.

The chain is built from TRBV11-2 and TRBJ2-3; TRBD1 matches at 11 bases. V trimming: 1 base; J trimming: 7 bases; junction bases outside the gene matches: 7. Germline-derived CDR1 and CDR2 are SGHAT and FQNNGV. The CDR3 spans 16 residues. CDR3 sequence: CASSLGTGGAQNTQYF. In DNA form, the CDR3 reads TGTGCCAGCAGCTTAGGGACAGGGGGCGCCCAAAATACGCAGTATTTT.

The chain has TRBV27 and TRBJ1-4; D is undetermined. Germline CDR1 and CDR2: MNHEY and SMNVEV (reference sequence). CDR3 length equals 14 residues. The V end was cut by 10 bases, the J end by 0 bases, with 12 bases between. The CDR3, as DNA: TGTGCCACCTCCTTAACAACAACTAATGAAAAACTGTTTTTT. It specifies CATSLTTTNEKLFF.

The chain joins TRBV9 to TRBJ2-6; a weak D match, TRBD2 (6 bases). In germline, CDR1 is SGDLS, CDR2 YYNGEE. The CDR3 runs to 17 residues. The V and J ends lost 5 bases and 4 bases respectively, with 19 bases between them. The CDR3 sequence: CASSALSGGWGANVLTF. CDR3 coding DNA: TGTGCCAGCAGTGCCCTGTCTGGGGGGTGGGGGGCCAACGTCCTGACTTTC.

The chain combines TRBV29-1 with TRBJ1-1, with unresolved D. The CDR3 runs to 14 residues. CDR1 is SQVTM and CDR2 is ANQGSEA in the germline V gene. The germline V and J ends were trimmed by 6 bases and 1 base, with 15 bases remaining between them. The CDR3 loop reads CSVAMRVSNTEAFF. CDR3 nucleotides: TGCAGCGTAGCCATGCGGGTTTCGAACACTGAAGCTTTCTTT.

The chain links TRBV28 to TRBJ1-6, with D unclear. CDR1 and CDR2 (germline): MDHEN, SYDVKM. V shed 6 bases and J shed 6 bases, with 15 bases lying between them. The CDR3 covers 15 residues. The CDR3 DNA follows: TGTGCCAGCAGAACCCAATCGGGAGGTAATTCACCCCTCCACTTT. Translated, it gives CASRTQSGGNSPLHF.

The chain employs TRBV25-1 and TRBJ1-6, with TRBD1 matching over 8 bases. Germline lookup yields CDR1 MGHDK and CDR2 SYGVNS. This CDR3 region has 17 residues. J lost 2 bases, V lost 3 bases, and 6 bases had no gene match. The CDR3 loop is CASSDPSRGPYNSPLHF. CDR3 DNA sequence: TGTGCCAGCAGTGACCCGTCCAGGGGGCCCTATAATTCACCCCTCCACTTT.

The gene calls are TRBV7-2 and TRBJ2-7; D not resolved. The V and J ends lost 5 bases and 7 bases respectively, with 9 bases between them. CDR3 length: 11 residues. Germline V lookup: CDR1 SGHTA, CDR2 FQGNSA. CDR3 region: CASSRGWEQYF. In DNA form, the CDR3 reads TGTGCCAGCAGCAGAGGTTGGGAGCAGTACTTC.

This chain links TRBV2 with TRBJ1-3; D is uncertain. The ends were cut back, 7 bases at V and 0 bases at J, with 7 bases in the middle. This CDR3 spans 13 amino acids. Germline assignment: CDR1 SNHLY and CDR2 FYNNEI. CDR3 residues: CASTTNSGNTIYF. CDR3 in DNA: TGTGCCAGCACCACTAACTCTGGAAACACCATATATTTT.

This chain links TRBV4-1 with TRBJ2-7; a possible D gene is TRBD2 (5 bases). The germline CDR1 and CDR2 sequences are MGHRA and YSYEKL. The V end was cut by 0 bases, the J end by 0 bases, with 18 bases between. The CDR3 length is 18 residues. For the CDR3, the DNA is TGCGCCAGCAGCCAAGATAGGTGGGAGAGACGGGACTCCTACGAGCAGTACTTC. This encodes CASSQDRWERRDSYEQYF.

The J gene is TRBJ2-7, the V gene TRBV5-1, with D perhaps matching TRBD1 (6 bases). Germline V CDR1 and CDR2: SGHRS, YFSETQ. Between the trimmed V and J ends, which lost 4 bases and 2 bases, there was a span of 10 bases. This CDR3 is built from 13 residues. CDR3 sequence reads: CASSRGQTYEQYF. CDR3 in DNA: TGCGCCAGCAGCAGAGGACAGACCTACGAGCAGTACTTC. The full variable domain, in which reference TRBV5-1 and TRBJ2-7 provide the parts outside the CDR3, is KAGVTQTPRYLIKTRGQQVTLSCSPISGHRSVSWYQQTPGQGLQFLFEYFSETQRNKGNFPGRFSGRQFSNSRSEMNVSTLELGDSALYLCASSRGQTYEQYFGPGTRLTVT.

The rearrangement joins TRBV19 to TRBJ1-1; unclear D gene. Germline CDR1 is LNHDA and CDR2 is SQIVND (reference sequence). The CDR3 sequence is 12 residues long. V lost 5 bases and J 3 bases, leaving 7 bases between the germline ends. In DNA form, the CDR3 reads TGTGCCAGTAGTTTCCGGGACACTGAAGCTTTCTTT. Its protein product is CASSFRDTEAFF.

The V gene is TRBV4-1, the J gene TRBJ2-7, with D possibly TRBD2 on 5 matching bases. Looked up from germline, CDR1 is MGHRA and CDR2 is YSYEKL. The CDR3 is 16 residues long. Deletions cut 2 bases from V and 0 bases from J, with 14 bases between. The CDR3 DNA sequence: TGCGCCAGCAGCCAACCCTGGGCGGGCCGCTCCTACGAGCAGTACTTC. Encoded protein: CASSQPWAGRSYEQYF.

The CDR3 reads CASSFFDRSYEQYF. The CDR3 bases are TGCGCCAGCAGCTTTTTCGACAGGTCCTACGAGCAGTACTTC. The rearrangement joins TRBV5-1 to TRBJ2-7; D might be TRBD1 (6 bases). CDR1 and CDR2 from the germline V gene are SGHRS and YFSETQ. Between the trimmed V and J ends, which lost 2 bases and 1 base, there was a span of 10 bases. The CDR3 runs 14 residues.

The rearrangement joins TRBV6-1 to TRBJ2-5; perhaps TRBD2 as D (6 bases). Germline assignment: CDR1 MNHNS and CDR2 SASEGT. The CDR3 spans 18 residues. Trimming took 1 base from V and 2 from J, leaving 20 bases between them. CDR3 residues: CASSEGVVRGASQETQYF. In DNA, the CDR3 is TGTGCCAGCAGTGAAGGGGTGGTTCGCGGGGCTTCACAAGAGACCCAGTACTTC.

Of note for this clone: The junction does not match germline at one end; this may be a read error. This CDR3 is also generated by other DNA sequences in the sample. The rearrangement links TRBV10-3 to TRBJ1-1; D is possibly TRBD1 (6 bases). Germline lookup yields CDR1 ENHRY and CDR2 SYGVKD. This CDR3 comprises 14 residues. In nucleotides, the CDR3 is TGTGCCATCAGTGAGGACCGGGACATCACTGAAGCCTTCTTT. Translated, it gives CAISEDRDITEAFF.

The V and J genes are TRBV6-1 and TRBJ2-1, with 7 bases that match TRBD2. The CDR3 length is 14 residues. With V trimmed by 4 bases and J by 4 bases, 4 bases remained unmatched. The germline V gene has CDR1 MNHNS and CDR2 SASEGT. CDR3 coding DNA: TGTGCCAGCAGTGCGGCTAGCGGATACAATGAGCAGTTCTTC. As protein: CASSAASGYNEQFF.

The J gene is TRBJ1-4, the V gene TRBV23-1, with D hard to call. TRBV23-1 has ORF status, its function being uncertain. Trimming stripped 8 bases from V and 1 base from J, with 11 bases between. This CDR3 is built from 14 residues. CDR3 DNA: TGCGCCAGCCCCCCGCGAGAAACTAATGAAAAACTGTTTTTT. Its translation: CASPPRETNEKLFF.

A word on this clone: Sequence at one end of the junction differs from germline and may be a read error. The chain employs TRBV5-6 and TRBJ1-1; no clear D gene. This CDR3 is 12 amino acids long. Germline CDR1 and CDR2: SGHDT and YYEEEE. The CDR3 reads CVSSLAAGMAFF. The CDR3 DNA sequence: TGTGTCAGCAGCCTGGCGGCAGGTATGGCTTTCTTT.

The chain has TRBV29-1 and TRBJ2-7; 10 bases are shared with TRBD1. CDR1 and CDR2 from the germline V gene are SQVTM and ANQGSEA. J gave up 3 bases and V 6 bases, and 2 bases lay outside the gene matches. The CDR3 loop spans 12 amino acids. This chain's CDR3 is CSVGDRGYEQYF. CDR3 DNA: TGCAGCGTAGGGGACAGGGGCTACGAGCAGTACTTC.

This chain joins TRBV7-3 and TRBJ2-2, with 8 bases fitting TRBD1. This CDR3 contains 13 residues. The germline CDR1 and CDR2 sequences are SGHTA and FQGTGA. Trimming cost V 5 bases and J 6 bases; bases outside gene matches: 2. The CDR3 DNA follows: TGTGCCAGCAGCCCACAGGGGGCCGGGGAGCTGTTTTTT. It yields the protein CASSPQGAGELFF.

The rearrangement links TRBV19 to TRBJ1-5, with D perhaps TRBD1 (5 bases). This CDR3 is 16 amino acids long. Trimming stripped 3 bases from V and 4 bases from J, with 16 bases between. The germline CDR1 and CDR2 sequences are LNHDA and SQIVND (reference sequence). CDR3 DNA: TGTGCCAGTAGTATTGGAGGAGGGGAAGGAAATCAGCCCCAGCATTTT. Its translation is CASSIGGGEGNQPQHF.

This chain connects TRBV7-2 to TRBJ2-1; D remains unclear. With 1 base removed from V and 2 bases from J, the gap between germline ends came to 12 bases. The CDR3 is 16 amino acids. Germline loops: CDR1 SGHTA, CDR2 FQGNSA. The CDR3 is CASSLEWSATYNEQFF. CDR3 sequence (DNA): TGTGCCAGCAGCTTAGAGTGGAGTGCAACCTACAATGAGCAGTTCTTC.

The J gene is TRBJ1-5, the V gene TRBV11-3; 9 bases are shared with TRBD1. The CDR3 spans 16 residues. The J segment lost 8 bases and the V segment lost 5 bases, leaving 13 bases of the junction unmatched. Germline lookup yields CDR1 SGHNT and CDR2 YENEEA. The DNA of the CDR3 is TGTGCCAGCAGCGCTCCGGGACAGGGTGTAGTTGAGCCCCAGCATTTT. Its translation: CASSAPGQGVVEPQHF. The full variable domain, in which reference TRBV11-3 and TRBJ1-5 provide the parts outside the CDR3, is EAGVVQSPRYKIIEKKQPVAFWCNPISGHNTLYWYLQNLGQGPELLIRYENEEAVDDSQLPKDRFSAERLKGVDSTLKIQPAELGDSAVYLCASSAPGQGVVEPQHFGDGTRLSIL.

The J gene is TRBJ2-5, the V gene TRBV18, with D tentatively TRBD2 (6 bases). The CDR3 is 15 amino acids. Germline V gene sequence: CDR1 KGHSH, CDR2 LQKENI. Trimming stripped 3 bases from V and 4 bases from J, with 15 bases between. CDR3 coding DNA: TGTGCCAGCTCACCTACGTGGGGGGAAGGAGAGACCCAGTACTTC. Translating gives CASSPTWGEGETQYF.

The V call is TRBV18, the J call TRBJ1-5, with TRBD1 as a possible D gene (5 bases). The CDR3 spans 15 residues. Trimming pared 3 bases from V and 3 bases from J, leaving 12 bases between. Looked up from germline, CDR1 is KGHSH and CDR2 is LQKENI. The CDR3 DNA follows: TGTGCCAGCTCACCCTCGGCGGGGCCCAATCAGCCCCAGCATTTT. Protein sequence: CASSPSAGPNQPQHF. The variable domain in full, with the rest retrieved from reference TRBV18 and TRBJ1-5, is NAGVMQNPRHLVRRRGQEARLRCSPMKGHSHVYWYRQLPEEGLKFMVYLQKENIIDESGMPKERFSAEFPKEGPSILRIQQVVRGDSAAYFCASSPSAGPNQPQHFGDGTRLSIL.

The V call is TRBV9, the J call TRBJ2-1; 11 bases align to TRBD2. J lost 8 bases, V lost 0 bases, and 4 bases had no gene match. Looked up from germline, CDR1 is SGDLS and CDR2 is YYNGEE. This CDR3 has 15 residues. The DNA for the CDR3 is TGTGCCAGCAGCGTAGGATCTAGCGGGGGGTATGAGCAGTTCTTC. Translating it yields CASSVGSSGGYEQFF. The entire variable domain, with the rest obtained from reference TRBV9 and TRBJ2-1, is as follows: DSGVTQTPKHLITATGQRVTLRCSPRSGDLSVYWYQQSLDQGLQFLIQYYNGEERAKGNILERFSAQQFPDLHSELNLSSLELGDSALYFCASSVGSSGGYEQFFGPGTRLTVL.

CDR3 in amino acids: CATSSPGRSIDTIYF. The CDR3 DNA follows: TGTGCCACCAGCAGCCCAGGGAGGTCTATAGACACCATATATTTT. The V and J genes are TRBV15 and TRBJ1-3; maybe TRBD1 (5 bases). V lost 3 bases, J lost 8 bases, and 17 bases lay in between. Per the germline V gene, CDR1 is LNHNV and CDR2 is YYDKDF (reference sequence). CDR3 length: 15 amino acids.

The chain recombines TRBV5-1 with TRBJ1-1, with a possible D match to TRBD1 (5 bases). Between the trimmed V and J ends, which lost 7 bases and 0 bases, there was a span of 10 bases. Germline-derived CDR1 and CDR2 are SGHRS and YFSETQ. This CDR3 has 13 amino acids. CDR3 in DNA: TGCGCCAGCGTGGGGCAGATGAACACTGAAGCTTTCTTT. It is translated as CASVGQMNTEAFF.

V gene TRBV10-1 combines with J gene TRBJ2-1, with D perhaps TRBD1 (5 bases). This CDR3 is 17 amino acids long. With 0 bases removed from V and 6 bases from J, the gap between germline ends came to 18 bases. Germline loops: CDR1 WNHNN, CDR2 SYGVQD (reference sequence). This CDR3 reads CASSESNPRDNGNEQFF. CDR3 nucleotide sequence: TGCGCCAGCAGTGAGTCGAATCCCAGGGATAATGGCAATGAGCAGTTCTTC.